The present T cell receptor beta chain was sequenced within a study of shared clonotypes between healthy human individuals. To note about this clone: The antigen is not known.

V was cut by 1 base and J by 1 base, with 7 bases left in between. This CDR3 contains 14 residues. Germline assignment: CDR1 LGHNA and CDR2 YNFKEQ. Clones were sequenced by immunoSEQ multiplex PCR, and TCRdb holds only the in-frame ones, with some missing. The sample lists some 380,000 clones, about 96% occurring once. Whole-study results and caveats: The study found lower generation probabilities in non-shared clonotypes than in those shared by all four donors.

The clonotype was recovered from a man under 40 in good health. The chain has TRBV4-2 and TRBJ1-1; D is ambiguous. The sequenced sample consisted of memory CD8+ T cells sorted from blood. The subset here: CD45RO+ cells pooled with CCR7-negative TemRA cells. The CDR3 sequence: CASSQGEGNTEAFF. In DNA, the CDR3 is TGTGCCAGCAGCCAAGGTGAGGGGAACACTGAAGCTTTCTTT.